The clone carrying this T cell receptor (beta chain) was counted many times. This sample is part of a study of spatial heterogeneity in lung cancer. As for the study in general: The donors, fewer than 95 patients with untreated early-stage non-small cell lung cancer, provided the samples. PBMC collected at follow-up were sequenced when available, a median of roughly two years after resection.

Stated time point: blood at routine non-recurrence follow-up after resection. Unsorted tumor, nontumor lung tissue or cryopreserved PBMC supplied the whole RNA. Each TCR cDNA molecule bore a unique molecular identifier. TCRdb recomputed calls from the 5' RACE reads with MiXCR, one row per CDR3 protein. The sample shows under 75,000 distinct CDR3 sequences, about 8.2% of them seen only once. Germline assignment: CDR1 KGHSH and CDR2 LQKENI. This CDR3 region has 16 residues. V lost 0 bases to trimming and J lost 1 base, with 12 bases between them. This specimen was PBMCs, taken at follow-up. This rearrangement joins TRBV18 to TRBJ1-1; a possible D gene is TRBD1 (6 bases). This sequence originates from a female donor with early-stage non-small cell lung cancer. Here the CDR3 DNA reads TGTGCCAGCTCACCACCCGGGGACACCTCGAACACTGAAGCTTTCTTT. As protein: CASSPPGDTSNTEAFF.